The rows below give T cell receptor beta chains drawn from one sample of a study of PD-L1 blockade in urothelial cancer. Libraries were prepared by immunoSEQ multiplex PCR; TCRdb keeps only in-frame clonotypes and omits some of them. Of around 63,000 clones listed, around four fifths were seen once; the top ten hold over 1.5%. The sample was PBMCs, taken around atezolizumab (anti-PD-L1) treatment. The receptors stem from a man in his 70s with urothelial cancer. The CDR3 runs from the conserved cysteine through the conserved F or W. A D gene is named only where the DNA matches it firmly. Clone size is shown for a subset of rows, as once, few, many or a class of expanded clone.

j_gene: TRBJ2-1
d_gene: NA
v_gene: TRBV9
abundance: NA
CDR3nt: TGTGCCAGCAGCGTAATAGAAACCGATGAGCAGTTCTTC
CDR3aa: CASSVIETDEQFF

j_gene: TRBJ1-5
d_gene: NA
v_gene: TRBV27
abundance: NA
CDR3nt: TGTGCCAGCAGTTTTTCTGGGGCAGGGCACAATCAGCCCCAGCATTTT
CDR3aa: CASSFSGAGHNQPQHF

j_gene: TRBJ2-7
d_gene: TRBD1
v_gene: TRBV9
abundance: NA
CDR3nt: TGTGCCAGCGGCGGGACAGGGAACGAGCAGTACTTC
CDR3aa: CASGGTGNEQYF

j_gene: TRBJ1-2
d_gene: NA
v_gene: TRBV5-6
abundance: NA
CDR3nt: TGTGCCAGCAGCCGGGGGGGCGGGGGCATCTATGGCTACACCTTC
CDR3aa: CASSRGGGGIYGYTF

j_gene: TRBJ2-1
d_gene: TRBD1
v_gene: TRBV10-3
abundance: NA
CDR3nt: TGTGCCATCAGCAAGGGACAGGGGCGGTATAATGAGCAGTTCTTC
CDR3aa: CAISKGQGRYNEQFF

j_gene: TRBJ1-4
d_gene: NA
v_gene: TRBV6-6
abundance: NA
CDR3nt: TGTGCCAGCAGTTACTTCCAGGGGTCCCTGGGAGAAAAACTGTTTTTT
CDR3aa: CASSYFQGSLGEKLFF

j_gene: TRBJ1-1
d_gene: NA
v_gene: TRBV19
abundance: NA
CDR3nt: TGTGCCAGTAGTATGTACAGGATCAATGAAGCTTTCTTT
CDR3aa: CASSMYRINEAFF

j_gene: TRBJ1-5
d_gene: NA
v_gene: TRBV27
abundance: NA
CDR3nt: TGTGCCAGCAGTTTCGCAGGGGCAGGACAGCCCCAGCATTTT
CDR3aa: CASSFAGAGQPQHF

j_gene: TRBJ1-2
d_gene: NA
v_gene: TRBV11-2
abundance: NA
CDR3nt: TGTGCCAGCAGATTCACAGGGAACTATGGCTACACCTTC
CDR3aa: CASRFTGNYGYTF

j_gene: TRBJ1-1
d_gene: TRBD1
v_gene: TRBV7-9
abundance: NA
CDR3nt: TGTGCCAGCAGCTTAGGTGGGACAGGTAACACTGAAGCTTTCTTT
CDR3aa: CASSLGGTGNTEAFF

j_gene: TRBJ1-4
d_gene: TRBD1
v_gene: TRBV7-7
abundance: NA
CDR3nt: TGTGCCAGCAGCTCCGGGACAGGGAATGAAAAACTGTTTTTT
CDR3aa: CASSSGTGNEKLFF

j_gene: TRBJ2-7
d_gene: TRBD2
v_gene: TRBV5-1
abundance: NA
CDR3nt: TGCGCCAGCAGCTTAGCGGGAGTCGGGGACGAGCAGTACTTC
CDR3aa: CASSLAGVGDEQYF

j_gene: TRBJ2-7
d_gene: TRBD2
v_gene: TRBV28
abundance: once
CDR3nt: TGTGCCAGCAGTCTGGGACTAGCCTACGAGCAGTACTTC
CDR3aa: CASSLGLAYEQYF

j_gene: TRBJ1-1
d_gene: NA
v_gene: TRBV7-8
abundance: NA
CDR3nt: TGTGCCAGCAGCGAGAGAGTGAACACTGAAGCTTTCTTT
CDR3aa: CASSERVNTEAFF

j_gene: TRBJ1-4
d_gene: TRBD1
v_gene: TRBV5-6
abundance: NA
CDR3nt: TGTGCCAGCAGCTTCTTACCGACAGGGGGCGATGAAAAACTGTTTTTT
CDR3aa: CASSFLPTGGDEKLFF

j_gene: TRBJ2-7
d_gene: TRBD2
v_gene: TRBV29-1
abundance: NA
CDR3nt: TGCAGCTCTAGCGGGGGGCCAGGAGAGCAGTACTTC
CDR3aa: CSSSGGPGEQYF

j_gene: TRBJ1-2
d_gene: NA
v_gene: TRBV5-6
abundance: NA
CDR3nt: TGTGCCAGCACCGAAGAGACAGGAGCCCCTAGGTATGGCTACACCTTC
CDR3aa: CASTEETGAPRYGYTF

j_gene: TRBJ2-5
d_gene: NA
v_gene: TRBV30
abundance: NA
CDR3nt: TGTGCCTGGAGGACGCGACAGCAAGAGACCCAGTACTTC
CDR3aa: CAWRTRQQETQYF

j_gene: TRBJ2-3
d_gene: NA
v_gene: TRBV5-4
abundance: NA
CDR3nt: TGTGCCAGCAGCTCGGCGGCAGATACGCAGTATTTT
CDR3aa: CASSSAADTQYF

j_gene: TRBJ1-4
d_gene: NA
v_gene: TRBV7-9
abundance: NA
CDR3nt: TGTGCCAGCAGCTTACCGAATGAAAAACTGTTTTTT
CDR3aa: CASSLPNEKLFF

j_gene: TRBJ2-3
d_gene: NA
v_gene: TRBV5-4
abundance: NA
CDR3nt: TGTGCCAGCAGCTTCGACGCGCTCTCTCCGGGACTTCTGGGAGATACGCAGTATTTT
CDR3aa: CASSFDALSPGLLGDTQYF

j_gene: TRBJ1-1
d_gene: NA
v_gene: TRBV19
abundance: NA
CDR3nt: TGTGCCAGTAGTACCCAGGGGAACACTGAAGCTTTCTTT
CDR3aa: CASSTQGNTEAFF

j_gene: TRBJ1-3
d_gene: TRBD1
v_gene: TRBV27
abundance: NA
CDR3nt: TGTGCCAGCAGTTTATTGGGACAGGAGAGAAACACCATATATTTT
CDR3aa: CASSLLGQERNTIYF

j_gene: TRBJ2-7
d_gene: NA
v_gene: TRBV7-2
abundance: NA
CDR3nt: TGTGCCAGCAGCTTAAGCCAGGGTTTGGCCTACGAGCAGTACTTC
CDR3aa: CASSLSQGLAYEQYF

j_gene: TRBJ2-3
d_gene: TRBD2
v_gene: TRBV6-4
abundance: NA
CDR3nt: TGTGCCAGCAGTGTAGCGGGAGGTCCAGATACGCAGTATTTT
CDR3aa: CASSVAGGPDTQYF

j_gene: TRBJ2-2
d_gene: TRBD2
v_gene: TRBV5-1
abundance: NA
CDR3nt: TGCGCCAGCAGCTTGGCCCCGAGGGAGGGAGCCGGGGAGCTGTTTTTT
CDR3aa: CASSLAPREGAGELFF

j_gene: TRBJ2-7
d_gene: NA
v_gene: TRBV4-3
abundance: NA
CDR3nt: TGCGCCAGCAGCCCAAGAGGTGCGGGGTTTTTCCCCTACGAGCAGTACTTC
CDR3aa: CASSPRGAGFFPYEQYF

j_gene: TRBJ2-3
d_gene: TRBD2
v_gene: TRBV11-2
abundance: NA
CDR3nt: TGTGCCAGCAGCCGGCTAGCGGGAGGGGATACGCAGTATTTT
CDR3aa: CASSRLAGGDTQYF

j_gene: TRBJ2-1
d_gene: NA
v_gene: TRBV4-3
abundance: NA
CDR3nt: TGCGCCAGCAGCCAAGATCCGAGAAGCTCCTACAATGAGCAGTTCTTC
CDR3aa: CASSQDPRSSYNEQFF